The present T cell receptor beta chain was sequenced within a study of PD-1 blockade in classical Hodgkin lymphoma. The data were produced by immunoSEQ multiplex PCR, yet TCRdb's version contains in-frame clones alone and is incomplete. There are roughly 4,200 clones in the sample; over 65% occur only once, and roughly 13% lies in the top ten. Indicated time point: newly diagnosed, previously untreated cHL patient sample. CD8+ T cells were isolated from thawed PBMCs by magnetic negative selection. Germline loops: CDR1 MNHEY, CDR2 SMNVEV (reference sequence). The germline V and J ends were trimmed by 3 bases and 1 base, with 10 bases remaining between them. The CDR3 extends over 15 amino acids.

The TCR originated in a human donor with classical Hodgkin lymphoma. The sample comprised CD8+ T cells from blood. V is TRBV27 and J is TRBJ2-1; D perhaps matches TRBD1 (5 bases). The CDR3 coding sequence is TGTGCCAGCAGTTTTGGGGCCTATTCCTACAATGAGCAGTTCTTC. Residues: CASSFGAYSYNEQFF.